This T cell receptor beta chain was sequenced during a study of T cell clonality in common variable immunodeficiency. Study-wide results and limits: In common variable immunodeficiency, TCR beta chains reportedly carried fewer deletions and N-nucleotide insertions. Patient heterogeneity in the CVID cohort limited correlations between repertoire features and clinical complications.

The table lists this clone with many counts. Its antigen is not known. The read comes to an end 3 residues before the CDR3 does, leaving the germline J gene to fill in the end. Germline CDR1 MNHEY, CDR2 SVGEGT. The CDR3 is 11 residues long. Equal genomic DNA amounts from CVID and control samples were sequenced. Measured with immunoSEQ multiplex PCR; TCRdb has only the in-frame clones, and not every one. The sample presents about 55,000 clones, none singletons. The chain uses TRBV6-2 or TRBV6-3 and TRBJ2-3, with D unresolved. The specimen sequenced was peripheral blood mononuclear cells. This clonotype was obtained from a person between 18 and 75 years old in good health. CDR3 protein: CASKEQETQYF. The DNA read from the CDR3 is TGTGCCAGCAAAGAACAAGAGACG.